Listed here are 16 T cell receptor beta chains from one sample, sequenced in a study of OX40 agonist ivuxolimab in advanced cancers. The method was immunoSEQ multiplex PCR; TCRdb's version includes in-frame clones alone and lacks a portion of them. The data show tens of thousands of clones, 88% seen once. The specimen was CD4+ or CD8+ T cells sorted from blood, collected in a trial of the OX40 agonist ivuxolimab. Receptor source: an adult with an advanced solid tumor such as melanoma, head and neck, liver or kidney cancer.

The chain links TRBV6-5 to TRBJ2-7; D gene ambiguous. This CDR3 region has 12 residues. Trimming shortened V by 5 bases and J by 4 bases, and 9 bases separated the two germline ends. The germline V gene has CDR1 MNHEY and CDR2 SVGAGI. The CDR3 nucleotides read TGTGCCAGCAGTCCCTCCGGTTACGAGCAGTACTTC. It translates to CASSPSGYEQYF.

The chain carries TRBV19 and TRBJ2-4; no clear D. Trimming shortened V by 7 bases and J by 5 bases, and 15 bases separated the two germline ends. Germline V gene sequence: CDR1 LNHDA, CDR2 SQIVND (reference sequence). There are 14 residues in the CDR3. The CDR3 DNA reads TGTGCCAGTAAGGGCCCCCGGGCCCAAAACATTCAGTACTTC. This translates into CASKGPRAQNIQYF.

A note on this clone: A read error may account for a junction end that differs from germline. V is TRBV5-1 and J is TRBJ1-4; D ambiguous. This CDR3 is 15 amino acids long. The germline V gene has CDR1 SGHRS and CDR2 YFSETQ. CDR3 residues: CASSLTDKPNEKLFF. The CDR3 nucleotides are TGCGCCAGCAGCTTGACCGACAAGCCTAACGAAAAACTGTTTTTT.

The chain has TRBV5-1 and TRBJ2-7, with 7 bases identical to TRBD1. The germline CDR1 and CDR2 sequences are SGHRS and YFSETQ. The V gene end was trimmed by 4 bases and the J gene end by 5 bases; junction bases not matched to a gene: 12. The CDR3 extends over 15 amino acids. This CDR3 reads CASSDWDSAMNEQYF. In DNA form, the CDR3 reads TGCGCCAGCAGCGACTGGGACAGTGCGATGAACGAGCAGTACTTC.

V usage is TRBV5-1 and J usage is TRBJ1-2; D unresolved. The CDR3 length is 16 residues. V was clipped by 2 bases and J by 4 bases, with 18 bases between them. CDR1 is SGHRS, CDR2 YFSETQ, per germline. The CDR3 spells CASSFFNREDIYGYTF. CDR3 nucleotides: TGCGCCAGCAGCTTTTTTAACCGGGAGGATATCTATGGCTACACCTTC.

This clone was observed a single time. The J gene is TRBJ2-7, the V gene TRBV18; 14 bases are a match to TRBD2. Germline V gene lookup returns CDR1 KGHSH and CDR2 LQKENI. Trimming took 3 bases from V and 7 from J; bases not matched to a gene: 5. This CDR3 contains 15 residues. This CDR3 reads CASSPGLAGGREQYF. The CDR3 nucleotides read TGTGCCAGCTCACCCGGACTAGCGGGAGGAAGAGAGCAGTACTTC.

V and J are TRBV5-1 and TRBJ2-4, with a tentative D call TRBD1 (6 bases). The CDR3 length is 14 residues. Germline CDR1 is SGHRS and CDR2 is YFSETQ. Trimming left V 2 bases short and J 4 bases short, with 10 bases between. The CDR3 DNA is TGCGCCAGCAGCTTCTCAGGGGATAAAAACATTCAGTACTTC. As protein: CASSFSGDKNIQYF.

V gene TRBV19 combines with J gene TRBJ2-1, with 7 nucleotides matching TRBD1. After removal of 4 bases from V and 5 bases from J, the junction contained 5 bases not matched to a gene. The CDR3 is 14 amino acids. Germline CDR1 and CDR2: LNHDA and SQIVND (reference sequence). CDR3 in DNA: TGTGCCAGTAGTAACGGGGACAGTAACAATGAGCAGTTCTTC. Its translation: CASSNGDSNNEQFF.

J is TRBJ2-1 and V is TRBV7-2, with 8 positions matching TRBD2. The CDR3 contains 16 residues. Germline CDR1 is SGHTA and CDR2 is FQGNSA. The V segment lost 5 bases and the J segment 5 bases; nucleotides outside the gene matches: 11. This CDR3 reads CASSPVRRGDNNEQFF. As DNA, the CDR3 is TGTGCCAGCAGCCCAGTACGGCGGGGGGATAACAATGAGCAGTTCTTC. Combining the CDR3 with reference TRBV7-2 and TRBJ2-1 gives the whole variable domain GAGVSQSPSNKVTEKGKDVELRCDPISGHTALYWYRQSLGQGLEFLIYFQGNSAPDKSGLPSDRFSAERTGGSVSTLTIQRTQQEDSAVYLCASSPVRRGDNNEQFFGPGTRLTVL.

The genes are TRBV11-1 and TRBJ1-6, with D hard to call. The CDR3 has 15 amino acids. Per germline, CDR1 SGHAT and CDR2 FQDESV (reference sequence). V lost 2 bases to trimming and J lost 0 bases, with 5 bases between them. CDR3 DNA: TGTGCCAGCAGCTTACTGAGCTCCTATAATTCACCCCTCCACTTT. Translation: CASSLLSSYNSPLHF.

This chain links TRBV11-2 with TRBJ2-2; 8 bases line up with TRBD2. Losses at the gene ends were 1 base for V and 2 bases for J; bases not matched to a gene: 3. Looked up from germline, CDR1 is SGHAT and CDR2 is FQNNGV. This CDR3 comprises 16 residues. In nucleotides, the CDR3 is TGTGCCAGCAGCTTAGGGGCGGGAGGCAACACCGGGGAGCTGTTTTTT. This gives the protein CASSLGAGGNTGELFF. Supplemented by reference TRBV11-2 and TRBJ2-2, the full variable domain reads EAGVAQSPRYKIIEKRQSVAFWCNPISGHATLYWYQQILGQGPKLLIQFQNNGVVDDSQLPKDRFSAERLKGVDSTLKIQPAKLEDSAVYLCASSLGAGGNTGELFFGEGSRLTVL.

This rearrangement joins TRBV30 to TRBJ2-7; TRBD2 might be the D (5 bases). Trimming stripped 0 bases from V and 5 bases from J, with 11 bases between. Germline-derived CDR1 and CDR2 are GTSNPN and SVGIG (reference sequence). The CDR3 loop spans 13 amino acids. CDR3 bases: TGTGCCTGGAGTGTGCGGTACGGGGACGAGCAGTACTTC. Residues: CAWSVRYGDEQYF.

The rearrangement links TRBV19 to TRBJ1-4; maybe TRBD1 (5 bases). Germline V lookup: CDR1 LNHDA, CDR2 SQIVND (reference sequence). This CDR3 region has 18 residues. Trimming removed 1 base at V and 4 bases at J, with 19 bases between. CDR3 DNA sequence: TGTGCCAGTAGTATAGCGGGGCTGCGGACGGGAATTAATGAAAAACTGTTTTTT. Its protein product is CASSIAGLRTGINEKLFF.

This clone was seen a single time. The chain recombines TRBV5-4 with TRBJ2-1; D is ambiguous. This CDR3 spans 12 amino acids. V was shortened by 1 base and J by 4 bases, with 3 bases between the two germline ends. CDR1 is SGHNT, CDR2 YYREEE, per germline (reference sequence). The CDR3 loop is CASSLLYNEQFF. The CDR3 region has the DNA TGTGCCAGCAGCTTGTTATACAATGAGCAGTTCTTC.

This rearrangement joins TRBV10-2 to TRBJ2-3, with D maybe TRBD2 (7 bases). The CDR3 spans 15 residues. The V end was cut by 7 bases, the J end by 0 bases, with 14 bases between. Germline values: CDR1 WSHSY, CDR2 SAAADI. The CDR3 DNA sequence: TGCGCCAGCAAAAAGAGCGGGACAAGCACAGATACGCAGTATTTT. Amino acid sequence: CASKKSGTSTDTQYF.

V gene TRBV19 combines with J gene TRBJ1-5, with 7 nucleotides matching TRBD1. The V segment lost 4 bases and the J segment 5 bases; nucleotides outside the gene matches: 11. Germline CDR1 reads LNHDA; CDR2 reads SQIVND (reference sequence). This CDR3 contains 16 residues. This CDR3 is CASSTRQGGPHQPQHF. CDR3 in DNA: TGTGCCAGTAGTACCAGACAGGGAGGGCCTCATCAGCCCCAGCATTTT.